Below are 17 T cell receptor beta chains sequenced from a single sample in a study of cytomegalovirus exposure and HLA in healthy donors. Amplification used 60 Vbeta primers and 13 Jbeta primers. Some clones are missing from TCRdb's copy, which holds only in-frame ones; the method was immunoSEQ multiplex PCR. The table has about 140,000 clones, about 82% seen once; the top ten hold approximately 2.3%. The sample comprised PBMCs. The receptors originated from a man younger than 45 in good health and CMV-seronegative.

This clone was counted a few times. The gene calls are TRBV4-2 and TRBJ2-2; 12 bases fit TRBD2. Germline CDR1 and CDR2: LGHNA and YNFKEQ. Losses at the gene ends were 4 bases for V and 3 bases for J; bases not matched to a gene: 9. There are 18 residues in the CDR3. DNA for the CDR3: TGTGCCAGCAGCCTAAGCACTAGCGGGGGGCGCGACACCGGGGAGCTGTTTTTT. It encodes CASSLSTSGGRDTGELFF.

This clone was detected only a few times. The chain joins TRBV29-1 to TRBJ1-3; D gene uncertain. The CDR3 runs 14 residues. Germline lookup yields CDR1 SQVTM and CDR2 ANQGSEA. The germline V and J ends were trimmed by 2 bases and 0 bases, with 8 bases remaining between them. The CDR3 spells CSVEFWSSGNTIYF. Written as DNA, the CDR3 is TGCAGCGTTGAATTCTGGAGCTCTGGAAACACCATATATTTT.

The chain employs TRBV14 and TRBJ1-6; 8 bases match TRBD1. CDR1 and CDR2 from the germline V gene are SGHDN and FVKESK. V lost 3 bases and J lost 9; bases outside the gene matches: 4. The CDR3 has 14 residues. CDR3 bases: TGTGCCAGCAGCCAGACAGGGGCCCTTTCACCCCTCCACTTT. Its translation: CASSQTGALSPLHF.

This clone appeared a few times. The chain links TRBV4-2 to TRBJ1-6; 10 nucleotides agree with TRBD1. This CDR3 comprises 21 residues. With 4 bases clipped from V and 0 bases from J, the junction kept 15 bases outside the gene matches. CDR1 is LGHNA, CDR2 YNFKEQ, per germline. The CDR3 protein is CASSPRTGGLYRSSYNSPLHF. DNA of the CDR3: TGTGCCAGCAGCCCAAGGACAGGGGGACTCTACCGAAGCTCCTATAATTCACCCCTCCACTTT.

The rearrangement joins TRBV7-2 to TRBJ1-1; 9 bases agree with TRBD1. CDR1 and CDR2 (germline): SGHTA, FQGNSA. With V trimmed by 4 bases and J by 1 base, 1 base remained unmatched. CDR3 length: 14 amino acids. CDR3 in DNA: TGTGCCAGCAGCTCGACAGGGGGGAACACTGAAGCTTTCTTT. Translation gives CASSSTGGNTEAFF.

This chain links TRBV28 with TRBJ2-3; D is unresolved. This CDR3 region has 15 residues. Germline assignment: CDR1 MDHEN and CDR2 SYDVKM. V was cut by 2 bases and J by 0 bases, with 9 bases left in between. The CDR3 nucleotides read TGTGCCAGCAGTTTAGTCTCTATTAGCACAGATACGCAGTATTTT. Protein sequence: CASSLVSISTDTQYF. The full variable domain, rest sourced from reference TRBV28 and TRBJ2-3, is DVKVTQSSRYLVKRTGEKVFLECVQDMDHENMFWYRQDPGLGLRLIYFSYDVKMKEKGDIPEGYSVSREKKERFSLILESASTNQTSMYLCASSLVSISTDTQYFGPGTRLTVL.

V and J are TRBV7-2 and TRBJ1-5; D possibly corresponds to TRBD1 (5 bases). Germline V CDR1 and CDR2: SGHTA, FQGNSA. V lost 5 bases, J lost 4 bases, and 9 bases lay in between. The CDR3 loop spans 13 amino acids. The CDR3 spells CASSPQENQPQHF. The DNA of the CDR3 is TGTGCCAGCAGCCCACAGGAAAATCAGCCCCAGCATTTT. Full variable domain (remainder filled in from reference TRBV7-2 and TRBJ1-5): GAGVSQSPSNKVTEKGKDVELRCDPISGHTALYWYRQSLGQGLEFLIYFQGNSAPDKSGLPSDRFSAERTGGSVSTLTIQRTQQEDSAVYLCASSPQENQPQHFGDGTRLSIL.

This sequence joins TRBV2 and TRBJ2-3; D is perhaps TRBD1 (5 bases). Germline V lookup: CDR1 SNHLY, CDR2 FYNNEI. Trimming left V 9 bases short and J 2 bases short, with 9 bases between. This CDR3 comprises 12 residues. DNA of the CDR3: TGTGCCAGTTTAGGGGCCACAGATACGCAGTATTTT. Its translation: CASLGATDTQYF.

V gene TRBV5-1 combines with J gene TRBJ2-1; D uncertain. V lost 0 bases, J lost 0 bases, and 7 bases lay in between. The CDR3 covers 15 residues. CDR1 and CDR2 from the germline V gene are SGHRS and YFSETQ. This CDR3 reads CASSLARSSYNEQFF. The CDR3 coding sequence is TGCGCCAGCAGCTTGGCGAGGAGCTCCTACAATGAGCAGTTCTTC. Combining the CDR3 with reference TRBV5-1 and TRBJ2-1 gives the whole variable domain KAGVTQTPRYLIKTRGQQVTLSCSPISGHRSVSWYQQTPGQGLQFLFEYFSETQRNKGNFPGRFSGRQFSNSRSEMNVSTLELGDSALYLCASSLARSSYNEQFFGPGTRLTVL.

The V gene is TRBV28, the J gene TRBJ1-4; 9 bases fit TRBD1. Germline CDR1 reads MDHEN; CDR2 reads SYDVKM. This CDR3 is built from 14 residues. V gave up 4 bases and J gave up 8 bases; unmatched junction bases: 5. The CDR3 DNA sequence: TGTGCCAGCAGTTGGACAGGGGTCGGCGAAAAACTGTTTTTT. Residues: CASSWTGVGEKLFF.

The chain is built from TRBV30 and TRBJ1-1; 11 bases align to TRBD1. CDR3 length: 15 amino acids. Losses at the gene ends were 3 bases for V and 1 base for J; bases not matched to a gene: 4. Germline V gene lookup returns CDR1 GTSNPN and CDR2 SVGIG (reference sequence). The CDR3 loop reads CAWRKDRGPNTEAFF. The CDR3 DNA follows: TGTGCCTGGAGGAAGGACAGGGGGCCGAACACTGAAGCTTTCTTT.

This chain joins TRBV5-1 and TRBJ2-7, with 7 nucleotides matching TRBD2. With 4 bases clipped from V and 6 bases from J, the junction kept 7 bases outside the gene matches. CDR1 is SGHRS and CDR2 is YFSETQ in the germline V gene. The CDR3 is made up of 13 amino acids. Here the CDR3 DNA reads TGCGCCAGCAGCCTAGTTTCGGGGGGCGAGCAGTACTTC. Its translation: CASSLVSGGEQYF. Together with reference TRBV5-1 and TRBJ2-7, the CDR3 gives the full variable domain: KAGVTQTPRYLIKTRGQQVTLSCSPISGHRSVSWYQQTPGQGLQFLFEYFSETQRNKGNFPGRFSGRQFSNSRSEMNVSTLELGDSALYLCASSLVSGGEQYFGPGTRLTVT.

The V and J genes are TRBV5-4 and TRBJ1-2; 9 bases match TRBD1. Germline V gene lookup returns CDR1 SGHNT and CDR2 YYREEE (reference sequence). This CDR3 contains 14 residues. Trimming at V came to 5 bases and at J to 2 bases, leaving 4 bases not matched to a gene. The CDR3, as DNA: TGTGCCAGCAGTACCGGACAGGGGAACTATGGCTACACCTTC. The encoded protein is CASSTGQGNYGYTF.

V usage is TRBV7-9 and J usage is TRBJ1-1; D remains ambiguous. The length of the CDR3 is 13 residues. Per germline, CDR1 SEHNR and CDR2 FQNEAQ (reference sequence). V lost 10 bases to trimming and J lost 2 bases, with 14 bases between them. The CDR3, as DNA: TGTGCCACCGAACTAGGAGTTAACACTGAAGCTTTCTTT. Its protein product is CATELGVNTEAFF.

The V call is TRBV19, the J call TRBJ2-1, with 12 bases that match TRBD2. Germline CDR1 and CDR2: LNHDA and SQIVND (reference sequence). The V gene end was trimmed by 6 bases and the J gene end by 4 bases; junction bases not matched to a gene: 4. The CDR3 contains 15 residues. CDR3 bases: TGTGCCAGTAGGACTAGCGGGAGAGGGTACAATGAGCAGTTCTTC. It specifies CASRTSGRGYNEQFF. Together with reference TRBV19 and TRBJ2-1, the CDR3 gives the full variable domain: DGGITQSPKYLFRKEGQNVTLSCEQNLNHDAMYWYRQDPGQGLRLIYYSQIVNDFQKGDIAEGYSVSREKKESFPLTVTSAQKNPTAFYLCASRTSGRGYNEQFFGPGTRLTVL.

This rearrangement joins TRBV27 to TRBJ1-2; weak D call: TRBD1 (5 bases). Trimming removed 5 bases at V and 2 bases at J, with 21 bases between. Germline V gene sequence: CDR1 MNHEY, CDR2 SMNVEV (reference sequence). The CDR3 covers 17 residues. CDR3 residues: CASSLRDPTLDNYGYTF. The CDR3 nucleotides are TGTGCCAGCAGTCTGCGGGACCCTACCCTTGACAACTATGGCTACACCTTC.

The V gene is TRBV6-1, the J gene TRBJ1-1, with 9 bases that match TRBD1. CDR3 size: 13 residues. CDR1 is MNHNS and CDR2 is SASEGT in the germline V gene. Trimming cost V 6 bases and J 11 bases; bases outside gene matches: 10. CDR3: CASSVGQGFHAFF. CDR3 coding DNA: TGTGCCAGCAGCGTCGGACAGGGGTTTCATGCTTTCTTT.